These 16 T cell receptor beta chains came from one sample sequenced in a study of shared clonotypes between healthy human individuals. Here immunoSEQ multiplex PCR was the method, and the copy in TCRdb shows in-frame clones only, minus some. The sample holds some 1 million clones, around 74% seen once. The material sequenced was memory CD4+ T cells sorted from blood. Subset in this sample: CD45RA-negative fraction. The source is a man younger than 30 in good health.

A word on this clone: One base away lies a much larger clone, so this may be a sequencing read error. CDR3 sequence reads: CASSTDKTGGLNEQFF. In DNA, the CDR3 is TGTGCCAGTAGTACTGATAAAACGGGAGGGCTGAATGAGCAGTTCTTC. The chain couples TRBV19 to TRBJ2-1, with 8 bases identical to TRBD2. The V gene end was trimmed by 4 bases and the J gene end by 7 bases; junction bases not matched to a gene: 12. Looked up from germline, CDR1 is LNHDA and CDR2 is SQIVND (reference sequence). This CDR3 is built from 16 residues.

The chain joins TRBV4-1 to TRBJ2-7; D uncertain. The V gene's germline CDR1 is MGHRA and CDR2 YSYEKL. V dropped 0 bases and J dropped 4 bases, with 13 bases sitting between them. The CDR3 spans 15 residues. CDR3 region: CASSQDPGGVYEQYF. The CDR3 coding sequence is TGCGCCAGCAGCCAAGATCCCGGCGGCGTTTACGAGCAGTACTTC.

The chain employs TRBV6-6 and TRBJ2-7, with D tentatively TRBD1 or TRBD2 (5 bases each). Germline V CDR1 and CDR2: MNHNY, SVGAGI (reference sequence). Trimming left V 6 bases short and J 1 base short, with 10 bases between. The CDR3 spans 13 residues. CDR3 protein: CASSSGPSYEQYF. In DNA, the CDR3 is TGTGCCAGCAGCTCGGGACCTTCCTACGAGCAGTACTTC.

This clone was seen repeatedly, ten times or more. This sequence joins TRBV19 and TRBJ1-1; no clear D. Germline V gene lookup returns CDR1 LNHDA and CDR2 SQIVND (reference sequence). Trimming took 6 bases from V and 0 from J, leaving 14 bases between them. This CDR3 contains 15 residues. CDR3 DNA: TGTGCCAGTAGCCCCGAGGACTCCTTGAACACTGAAGCTTTCTTT. Protein: CASSPEDSLNTEAFF.

This chain connects TRBV6-5 to TRBJ2-4, with 11 nucleotides matching TRBD2. J was trimmed by 5 bases and V by 6 bases; bases with no gene match: 3. Germline values: CDR1 MNHEY, CDR2 SVGAGI. CDR3 size: 14 residues. Here the CDR3 DNA reads TGTGCCAGCAGATCGACTAGCGGGGAAAACATTCAGTACTTC. Translating gives CASRSTSGENIQYF.

This chain joins TRBV25-1 and TRBJ2-1; D might be TRBD2 (7 bases). With 1 base removed from V and 13 bases from J, the gap between germline ends came to 17 bases. CDR3 length equals 14 residues. Germline V gives CDR1 MGHDK, CDR2 SYGVNS. The CDR3 here is CASSEWGGPLEQFF. In DNA, the CDR3 is TGTGCCAGCAGTGAATGGGGGGGGCCCCTAGAACAGTTCTTC.

The chain carries TRBV7-2 and TRBJ2-1; 8 nucleotides agree with TRBD2. The V and J ends lost 0 bases and 7 bases, in that order; junction bases with no gene match: 5. Germline V gene data show CDR1 as SGHTA and CDR2 as FQGNSA. CDR3 size: 15 residues. CDR3: CASSLASGAGNEQFF. The CDR3 nucleotides read TGTGCCAGCAGCTTAGCTAGCGGGGCTGGGAATGAGCAGTTCTTC.

The chain carries TRBV29-1 and TRBJ2-3, with D perhaps matching TRBD1 (8 bases). The length of the CDR3 is 15 residues. Germline CDR1 is SQVTM and CDR2 is ANQGSEA. V lost 7 bases, J lost 4 bases, and 21 bases lay in between. DNA for the CDR3: TGCAGCGGAATACTCAGGGGGCGGGGGCCAGATACGCAGTATTTT. This codes for CSGILRGRGPDTQYF.

V and J are TRBV19 and TRBJ2-6, with D unclear. The germline gives CDR1 LNHDA, CDR2 SQIVND (reference sequence). The CDR3 extends over 17 amino acids. The V end lost 4 bases, the J end lost 8 bases, and 21 bases lay between the germline ends. In nucleotides, the CDR3 is TGTGCCAGTAGTACCGTCCCAAAAGGGTATTCGTCCAACGTCCTGACTTTC. It codes for CASSTVPKGYSSNVLTF.

The V call is TRBV7-9, the J call TRBJ1-2; maybe TRBD1 (6 bases). The CDR3 loop spans 15 amino acids. Trimming stripped 5 bases from V and 8 bases from J, with 21 bases between. The germline V gene encodes CDR1 SEHNR and CDR2 FQNEAQ (reference sequence). This CDR3 is CASSQTGSIVRGYTF. The DNA for the CDR3 is TGTGCCAGCAGCCAAACAGGGTCAATAGTCCGGGGCTACACCTTC.

This clone occurred once. J is TRBJ1-1 and V is TRBV6-5; the match to TRBD1 covers 7 bases. The V segment lost 8 bases and the J segment 3 bases; nucleotides outside the gene matches: 9. Germline loops: CDR1 MNHEY, CDR2 SVGAGI. The CDR3 consists of 14 residues. This CDR3 is CASRFGQGDTEAFF. In nucleotides, the CDR3 is TGTGCCAGCCGCTTTGGGCAGGGGGACACTGAAGCTTTCTTT.

This chain links TRBV4-1 with TRBJ2-5; the D is unclear. The CDR3 spans 16 residues. The germline gives CDR1 MGHRA, CDR2 YSYEKL. Trimming shortened V by 0 bases and J by 0 bases, and 11 bases separated the two germline ends. Here the CDR3 DNA reads TGCGCCAGCAGCCAAGACTCTCGTGGCAACCAAGAGACCCAGTACTTC. It translates to CASSQDSRGNQETQYF.

A remark on this clone: At one end the junction does not follow the germline gene, possibly because of a read error. The chain uses TRBV7-7 and TRBJ2-2; 10 bases match TRBD2. The CDR3 extends over 15 amino acids. The germline V gene has CDR1 SSHAT and CDR2 FNYEAQ (reference sequence). Here the CDR3 DNA reads TGTGCTAGCAGCCGACTAGCGGGCACCTCCGGGGAGCTGTTTTTT. It is translated as CASSRLAGTSGELFF.

Only a few counts were recorded for this clone. The V gene is TRBV5-1, the J gene TRBJ2-5, with a possible D match to TRBD2 (6 bases). The CDR3 has 15 amino acids. Trimming pared 4 bases from V and 1 base from J, leaving 14 bases between. The germline CDR1 and CDR2 sequences are SGHRS and YFSETQ. The CDR3 loop is CASSIGTGRQETQYF. The CDR3, as DNA: TGCGCCAGCAGCATAGGGACTGGCCGCCAAGAGACCCAGTACTTC.

This clone was found a few times. The V call is TRBV27, the J call TRBJ2-7; 7 bases map to TRBD1. V dropped 6 bases and J dropped 5; count of bases not matched to a gene: 10. Per the germline V gene, CDR1 is MNHEY and CDR2 is SMNVEV (reference sequence). This CDR3 comprises 14 residues. CDR3 DNA: TGTGCCAGCAGGCCCGACAGGGATACCCACGAGCAGTACTTC. It encodes CASRPDRDTHEQYF.

The chain employs TRBV5-4 and TRBJ2-7, with 11 bases matching TRBD2. The CDR3 runs 16 residues. Germline V gene lookup returns CDR1 SGHNT and CDR2 YYREEE (reference sequence). V lost 0 bases and J lost 4; bases outside the gene matches: 6. The CDR3: CASSLGISGGAYEQYF. The CDR3 DNA follows: TGTGCCAGCAGCTTGGGTATTAGCGGGGGGGCGTACGAGCAGTACTTC. Using reference TRBV5-4 and TRBJ2-7 for the parts outside the CDR3, the full variable domain is ETGVTQSPTHLIKTRGQQVTLRCSSQSGHNTVSWYQQALGQGPQFIFQYYREEENGRGNFPPRFSGLQFPNYSSELNVNALELDDSALYLCASSLGISGGAYEQYFGPGTRLTVT.